This T cell receptor (beta chain) was sequenced for a study of T cells in Graves' hyperthyroidism and ophthalmopathy. This clonotype occurred many times. When ophthalmopathy did not progress within 18 months, Graves' hyperthyroidism was considered stable. What was amplified from RNA transcripts were TCR beta CDR3 regions. The TCR CDR3 was amplified in a first-round RT-PCR using the HTBI primer set. A single record per CDR3 protein comes from TCRdb applying MiXCR to the multiplex PCR reads. Of 700,000 to 950,000 distinct CDR3 sequences listed, under 45% are singletons. Deletions cut 7 bases from V and 8 bases from J, with 17 bases between. The length of the CDR3 is 13 residues. Germline assignment: CDR1 LNHDA and CDR2 SQIVND (reference sequence).

The origin of this receptor is a woman between 40 and 55 years old with Graves' hyperthyroidism. The rearrangement links TRBV19 to TRBJ1-2; D remains unclear. The sample taken for sequencing was blood. The CDR3 bases are TGTGCCAGTATGCCCAACAAGGCTAGCGGCTACACCTTC. Translating gives CASMPNKASGYTF.